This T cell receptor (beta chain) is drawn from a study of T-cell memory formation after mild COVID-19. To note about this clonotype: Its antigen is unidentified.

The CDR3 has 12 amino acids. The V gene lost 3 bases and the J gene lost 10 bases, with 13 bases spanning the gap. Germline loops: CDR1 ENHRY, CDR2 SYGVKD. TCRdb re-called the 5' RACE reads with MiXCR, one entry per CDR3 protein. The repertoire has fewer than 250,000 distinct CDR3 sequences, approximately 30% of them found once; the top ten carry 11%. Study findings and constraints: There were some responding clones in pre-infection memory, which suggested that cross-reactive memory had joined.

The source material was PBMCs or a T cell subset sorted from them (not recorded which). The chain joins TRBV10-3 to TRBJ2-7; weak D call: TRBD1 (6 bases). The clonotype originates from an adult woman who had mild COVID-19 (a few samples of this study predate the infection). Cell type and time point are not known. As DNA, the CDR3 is TGTGCCATCAGTGAATCCGGGGACAATCAGTACTTC. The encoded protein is CAISESGDNQYF.